The 32 T cell receptor beta chains below come from one sample, sequenced in a study of early T cells in non-severe SARS-CoV-2 infection. TCRdb reanalysed the 5' RACE reads using MiXCR and keeps one entry per CDR3 protein. The repertoire holds over 45,000 distinct CDR3 sequences, with more than 13% as singletons. Sequencing was performed on whole blood, taken at baseline. These receptors were obtained from an adult who was a healthcare worker with PCR-confirmed SARS-CoV-2 infection or an uninfected control (not recorded which).

This clonotype was observed many times. CDR3 sequence reads: CASSRLDSGTDTQYF. The CDR3 DNA is TGTGCCAGCAGCCGGCTCGATTCGGGCACAGATACGCAGTATTTT. The chain couples TRBV7-6 to TRBJ2-3; unclear D gene. Trimming left V 5 bases short and J 1 base short, with 13 bases between. The CDR3 runs 15 residues. Germline CDR1 is SGHVS and CDR2 is FNYEAQ.

This clonotype appeared many times. The gene calls are TRBV7-2 and TRBJ2-7, with TRBD1 identical over 9 bases. CDR3 length equals 15 residues. In germline, CDR1 is SGHTA, CDR2 FQGNSA. Trimming removed 1 base from V and 3 bases from J; junction bases left unmatched: 4. CDR3 sequence reads: CASSLVGTGNYEQYF. The CDR3 DNA is TGTGCCAGCAGCTTAGTTGGGACAGGGAACTACGAGCAGTACTTC.

This clonotype was picked up many times. The chain recombines TRBV19 with TRBJ2-1; D is unresolved. This CDR3 spans 14 amino acids. V was cut by 3 bases and J by 0 bases, with 6 bases left in between. Germline-derived CDR1 and CDR2 are LNHDA and SQIVND (reference sequence). CDR3 sequence reads: CASSMQSSYNEQFF. CDR3 DNA sequence: TGTGCCAGTAGTATGCAGAGCTCCTACAATGAGCAGTTCTTC. The whole variable domain, remainder taken from reference TRBV19 and TRBJ2-1, is DGGITQSPKYLFRKEGQNVTLSCEQNLNHDAMYWYRQDPGQGLRLIYYSQIVNDFQKGDIAEGYSVSREKKESFPLTVTSAQKNPTAFYLCASSMQSSYNEQFFGPGTRLTVL.

This chain uses TRBV29-1 with TRBJ1-1; TRBD1 matches at 9 bases. CDR1 SQVTM and CDR2 ANQGSEA come from the germline V gene. The CDR3 length is 12 residues. The CDR3 protein is CSSDRGNTEAFF. CDR3 bases: TGCAGTTCGGACAGGGGGAACACTGAAGCTTTCTTT.

V and J are TRBV9 and TRBJ2-1; TRBD1 might be the D (5 bases). The CDR3 sequence is 14 residues long. Trimming removed 1 base from V and 8 bases from J, with 13 bases in between. Germline assignment: CDR1 SGDLS and CDR2 YYNGEE. The CDR3 here is CASSVSARADEQFF. CDR3 nucleotides: TGTGCCAGCAGCGTATCCGCCAGGGCCGATGAGCAGTTCTTC.

The table lists this clonotype with a few counts. This chain links TRBV28 with TRBJ2-5; D perhaps matches TRBD1 (6 bases). The germline gives CDR1 MDHEN, CDR2 SYDVKM. The CDR3 covers 16 residues. V lost 3 bases, J lost 2 bases, and 16 bases lay in between. CDR3 loop: CASSFSQGRWQETQYF. The CDR3 DNA reads TGTGCCAGCAGTTTTTCCCAGGGGCGGTGGCAAGAGACCCAGTACTTC.

This clonotype has a count of ten or more. V is TRBV2 and J is TRBJ2-1, with TRBD2 identical over 7 bases. Germline V gene lookup returns CDR1 SNHLY and CDR2 FYNNEI. V shed 0 bases, J shed 4 bases, and the junction held 6 bases outside the gene matches. This CDR3 is built from 16 residues. The CDR3 DNA follows: TGTGCCAGCAGTGAAGCGTTGGGACTAACGTACAATGAGCAGTTCTTC. It yields the protein CASSEALGLTYNEQFF. Filled out from reference TRBV2 and TRBJ2-1, the complete variable domain reads EPEVTQTPSHQVTQMGQEVILRCVPISNHLYFYWYRQILGQKVEFLVSFYNNEISEKSEIFDDQFSVERPDGSNFTLKIRSTKLEDSAMYFCASSEALGLTYNEQFFGPGTRLTVL.

This clonotype was seen a handful of times. An end of the junction does not agree with germline; a read error may underlie this. The chain links TRBV11-2 to TRBJ2-2, with 9 bases identical to TRBD2. Per germline, CDR1 SGHAT and CDR2 FQNNGV. The CDR3 length is 16 residues. The CDR3 region is CASSPGLATNTGELFF. CDR3 in DNA: TGTGCCAGCAGCCCCGGACTAGCGACGAACACCGGAGAGCTGTTTTTT.

This clonotype has just a few counts. The chain has TRBV25-1 and TRBJ1-6; D gene ambiguous. Trimming pared 4 bases from V and 0 bases from J, leaving 10 bases between. Germline CDR1 reads MGHDK; CDR2 reads SYGVNS. The CDR3 totals 16 residues. The CDR3 here is CASSGPRSSYNSPLHF. The CDR3 DNA reads as TGTGCCAGCAGTGGGCCTAGGAGCTCCTATAATTCACCCCTCCACTTT.

The CDR3 sequence is CASSFPRGNYEQYF. The CDR3, as DNA: TGTGCCAGCAGTTTCCCTAGGGGCAACTACGAGCAGTACTTC. The chain recombines TRBV28 with TRBJ2-7, with a possible D match to TRBD1 (5 bases). The CDR3 contains 14 residues. The ends were cut back, 3 bases at V and 3 bases at J, with 12 bases in the middle. The germline gives CDR1 MDHEN, CDR2 SYDVKM.

A note on this clonotype: The conserved phenylalanine or tryptophan normally closing the CDR3 is absent here, so this likely arose from a read error. V gene TRBV6-6 combines with J gene TRBJ2-7; 8 nucleotides line up with TRBD1. The junction had 7 bases not matched to a gene; V was cut back by 5 bases and J by 4 bases. The CDR3 loop spans 14 amino acids. CDR1 is MNHNY and CDR2 is SVGAGI in the germline V gene (reference sequence). CDR3 bases: TGTGCCAGCAGTCAAACCCAGGGGGCATACGAGCAGTACTTG. This codes for CASSQTQGAYEQYL.

This clonotype was seen a handful of times. The chain employs TRBV7-6 and TRBJ2-3; D remains ambiguous. Trimming pared 5 bases from V and 2 bases from J, leaving 8 bases between. In germline, CDR1 is SGHVS, CDR2 FNYEAQ. The CDR3 totals 13 residues. The CDR3 DNA follows: TGTGCCAGCAGCGATGACTCCACAGATACGCAGTATTTT. Protein: CASSDDSTDTQYF.

This clonotype was observed a handful of times. V usage is TRBV7-2 and J usage is TRBJ2-7; 12 positions agree with TRBD1. Trimming removed 5 bases from V and 2 bases from J; junction bases left unmatched: 7. The germline gives CDR1 SGHTA, CDR2 FQGNSA. CDR3 size: 16 residues. CDR3 DNA sequence: TGTGCCAGCAGCCGGGGACAGGGGGCGACGGCCTACGAGCAGTACTTC. Its protein is CASSRGQGATAYEQYF.

This clonotype was observed a handful of times. Relative to the germline gene, one junction end is altered; a read error may explain this. The CDR3 spells CASSQRWDTQYF. The DNA of the CDR3 is TGTGCCAGCAGCCAACGGTGGGATACGCAGTACTTT. The chain combines TRBV3-1 with TRBJ2-3; D remains unclear. The CDR3 covers 12 residues. The V gene's germline CDR1 is LGHDT and CDR2 YNNKEL (reference sequence).

A few counts support this clonotype. The chain has TRBV11-2 and TRBJ2-7, with 7 bases that match TRBD2. J lost 2 bases, V lost 5 bases, and 3 bases had no gene match. This CDR3 comprises 13 residues. Germline V gives CDR1 SGHAT, CDR2 FQNNGV. This CDR3 reads CASSRAGAYEQYF. In DNA form, the CDR3 reads TGTGCCAGCAGCCGGGCGGGGGCCTACGAGCAGTACTTC. Drawing the rest from reference TRBV11-2 and TRBJ2-7, the complete variable domain is EAGVAQSPRYKIIEKRQSVAFWCNPISGHATLYWYQQILGQGPKLLIQFQNNGVVDDSQLPKDRFSAERLKGVDSTLKIQPAKLEDSAVYLCASSRAGAYEQYFGPGTRLTVT.

This clonotype showed up just a few times. This chain links TRBV6-5 with TRBJ2-2, with no clear D. CDR3 size: 12 residues. Germline V gives CDR1 MNHEY, CDR2 SVGAGI. V was clipped by 1 base and J by 4 bases, with 1 base between them. The CDR3 DNA sequence: TGTGCCAGCAGTTACTTCACCGGGGAGCTGTTTTTT. Its protein is CASSYFTGELFF.

This clonotype was picked up many times. The V and J genes are TRBV28 and TRBJ2-7, with a possible D match to TRBD1 (5 bases). The CDR3 has 14 residues. Trimming stripped 4 bases from V and 1 base from J, with 11 bases between. CDR1 MDHEN and CDR2 SYDVKM come from the germline V gene. The DNA of the CDR3 is TGTGCCAGCAGTTGGGGCACAGGATCCTACGAGCAGTACTTC. Translating gives CASSWGTGSYEQYF.

This clonotype occurred a few times. This rearrangement joins TRBV7-6 to TRBJ2-1, with D tentatively TRBD2 (6 bases). Germline CDR1 reads SGHVS; CDR2 reads FNYEAQ. The CDR3 loop spans 14 amino acids. Trimming pared 3 bases from V and 10 bases from J, leaving 16 bases between. CDR3 DNA sequence: TGTGCCAGCAGCTTGGCCGGGAGTTCTGGCGAGCAGTTCTTC. The encoded protein is CASSLAGSSGEQFF.

The sample holds many counts of this clonotype. The chain is built from TRBV11-2 and TRBJ2-7; the D is unclear. The CDR3 length is 12 residues. Germline V gene lookup returns CDR1 SGHAT and CDR2 FQNNGV. V was trimmed by 6 bases and J by 0 bases, leaving 6 bases between them. The CDR3 is CASSPSSYEQYF. Written as DNA, the CDR3 is TGTGCCAGCAGTCCCAGCTCCTACGAGCAGTACTTC.

In its sample, this clonotype was seen many times. The rearrangement links TRBV7-2 to TRBJ2-3; 10 nucleotides align to TRBD2. V was pared by 5 bases and J by 4 bases, with 6 bases of the junction left unmatched. Germline lookup yields CDR1 SGHTA and CDR2 FQGNSA. This CDR3 has 15 residues. The CDR3 protein is CASSPSGGTADTQYF. In DNA, the CDR3 is TGTGCCAGCAGCCCTAGCGGGGGTACCGCAGATACGCAGTATTTT.

The table lists this clonotype with a few counts. The J gene is TRBJ2-7, the V gene TRBV5-1; the D gene is possibly TRBD1 (6 bases). The ends were cut back, 4 bases at V and 7 bases at J, with 9 bases in the middle. The CDR3 is made up of 11 amino acids. Germline-derived CDR1 and CDR2 are SGHRS and YFSETQ. Here the CDR3 reads CASSPGQEQYF. The CDR3 DNA reads TGCGCCAGCAGCCCCGGACAGGAGCAGTACTTC.

This clonotype came up many times. CDR3 protein: CASSYRGLYEQYF. The DNA for the CDR3 is TGTGCCAGCAGTTACAGGGGGCTCTACGAGCAGTACTTC. The chain has TRBV28 and TRBJ2-7, with 9 bases lining up with TRBD1. The V gene's germline CDR1 is MDHEN and CDR2 SYDVKM. Trimming removed 4 bases from V and 3 bases from J; junction bases left unmatched: 1. This CDR3 is 13 amino acids long.

The CDR3 sequence: CASSRAAGLYEQFF. The CDR3 DNA sequence: TGTGCCAGCAGCCGAGCAGCGGGACTATATGAGCAGTTCTTC. V usage is TRBV7-9 and J usage is TRBJ2-1; 7 positions agree with TRBD2. Germline assignment: CDR1 SEHNR and CDR2 FQNEAQ (reference sequence). CDR3 length: 14 amino acids. J lost 8 bases, V lost 5 bases, and 9 bases had no gene match.

This clonotype occurred a few times. The chain carries TRBV5-5 and TRBJ2-3; 7 positions agree with TRBD2. V gave up 2 bases and J gave up 2 bases; unmatched junction bases: 5. Germline V lookup: CDR1 SGHKS, CDR2 YYEKEE (reference sequence). The CDR3 consists of 15 residues. The CDR3 nucleotides read TGTGCCAGCAGCTTTCAGCGGGACGACACAGATACGCAGTATTTT. Translated: CASSFQRDDTDTQYF.

On this clonotype: Sequence at one end of the junction differs from germline and may be a read error. The CDR3 loop reads CASSPLGSSYNEQFF. The CDR3 DNA follows: TGTGCTAGCAGCCCCTTGGGAAGCTCCTACAATGAGCAGTTCTTC. The V gene is TRBV7-7, the J gene TRBJ2-1; D gene uncertain. The CDR3 sequence is 15 residues long. The germline V gene has CDR1 SSHAT and CDR2 FNYEAQ (reference sequence).

With regard to this clonotype: The junction does not match germline at one end; this may be a read error. The chain carries TRBV15 and TRBJ1-2; D may be TRBD1 (5 bases). CDR1 is LNHNV, CDR2 YYDKDF, per germline (reference sequence). This CDR3 region has 14 residues. The CDR3 reads CVTSSDRGPYGYTF. The CDR3 coding sequence is TGTGTCACCAGCAGTGACCGGGGCCCCTATGGCTACACCTTC.

This clonotype was counted only a few times. The chain combines TRBV28 with TRBJ2-3; 10 nucleotides agree with TRBD1. The trim removed 8 bases at V and 2 bases at J, leaving 1 base unmatched. Looked up from germline, CDR1 is MDHEN and CDR2 is SYDVKM. This CDR3 spans 13 amino acids. The CDR3 spells CASRQGATDTQYF. The CDR3 nucleotides are TGTGCCAGCCGACAGGGGGCCACAGATACGCAGTATTTT. The variable domain in full, with the rest retrieved from reference TRBV28 and TRBJ2-3, is DVKVTQSSRYLVKRTGEKVFLECVQDMDHENMFWYRQDPGLGLRLIYFSYDVKMKEKGDIPEGYSVSREKKERFSLILESASTNQTSMYLCASRQGATDTQYFGPGTRLTVL.

The chain recombines TRBV5-1 with TRBJ2-4; D is perhaps TRBD1 (6 bases). The V gene's germline CDR1 is SGHRS and CDR2 YFSETQ. Between the trimmed V and J ends, which lost 2 bases and 0 bases, there was a span of 18 bases. The CDR3 contains 18 residues. The CDR3 sequence: CASSFRAGASIAKNIQYF. For the CDR3, the DNA is TGCGCCAGCAGCTTCCGGGCAGGGGCTTCGATAGCCAAAAACATTCAGTACTTC. The full variable domain, in which reference TRBV5-1 and TRBJ2-4 provide the parts outside the CDR3, is KAGVTQTPRYLIKTRGQQVTLSCSPISGHRSVSWYQQTPGQGLQFLFEYFSETQRNKGNFPGRFSGRQFSNSRSEMNVSTLELGDSALYLCASSFRAGASIAKNIQYFGAGTRLSVL.

This clonotype was detected only a few times. The chain carries TRBV5-4 and TRBJ1-2; 8 nucleotides align to TRBD1. The CDR3 has 14 amino acids. Germline CDR1 reads SGHNT; CDR2 reads YYREEE (reference sequence). V trimming: 6 bases; J trimming: 7 bases; junction bases outside the gene matches: 11. CDR3 amino acids: CASTYAGGASGYTF. The CDR3 bases are TGTGCCAGCACCTATGCAGGGGGCGCGAGTGGCTACACCTTC. The whole variable domain, remainder taken from reference TRBV5-4 and TRBJ1-2, is ETGVTQSPTHLIKTRGQQVTLRCSSQSGHNTVSWYQQALGQGPQFIFQYYREEENGRGNFPPRFSGLQFPNYSSELNVNALELDDSALYLCASTYAGGASGYTFGSGTRLTVV.

This clonotype was recorded many times. This chain links TRBV2 with TRBJ1-5, with D uncertain. V lost 6 bases to trimming and J lost 1 base, with 13 bases between them. The germline CDR1 and CDR2 sequences are SNHLY and FYNNEI. CDR3 length: 15 amino acids. The CDR3 protein is CASSLSTRSNQPQHF. CDR3 coding DNA: TGTGCCAGCAGCCTATCGACAAGGAGCAATCAGCCCCAGCATTTT.

In its sample, this clonotype was seen a few times. The chain is built from TRBV5-1 and TRBJ2-7, with D hard to call. This CDR3 contains 12 residues. Germline V CDR1 and CDR2: SGHRS, YFSETQ. V shed 4 bases and J shed 6 bases, with 11 bases lying between them. This CDR3 reads CASSRANGEQYF. The CDR3 DNA follows: TGCGCCAGCAGCCGAGCCAATGGCGAGCAGTACTTC.

This clonotype was recorded a few times. This chain joins TRBV28 and TRBJ2-1, with a weak D call TRBD2 (6 bases). Trimming cost V 8 bases and J 14 bases, with 13 bases left between them. Per the germline V gene, CDR1 is MDHEN and CDR2 is SYDVKM. The CDR3 runs to 10 residues. Written as DNA, the CDR3 is TGTGCCAGCTGGGGGGAGAGGAAGTTCTTC. Protein product: CASWGERKFF. Supplemented by reference TRBV28 and TRBJ2-1, the full variable domain reads DVKVTQSSRYLVKRTGEKVFLECVQDMDHENMFWYRQDPGLGLRLIYFSYDVKMKEKGDIPEGYSVSREKKERFSLILESASTNQTSMYLCASWGERKFFGPGTRLTVL.